The 8 T cell receptor beta chains reported below all come from one sample, sequenced in a study of T-cell reconstitution after alpha-beta-depleted transplantation in children. Preparation of the TCRbeta library used unique molecular identifiers. TCRdb fed the PCR reads into MiXCR, producing one record per CDR3 protein. The data show roughly 500,000 distinct CDR3 sequences, with about 10% seen just once and around 2% held by the top ten. The material was PBMCs, obtained before TCRalphabeta/CD19-depleted stem cell transplant. These TCRs come from a child aged 2-15 years with inherited bone marrow failure, due to receive a stem cell transplant.

The chain couples TRBV10-2 to TRBJ2-7; D not certain. Trimming left V 9 bases short and J 3 bases short, with 9 bases between. In germline, CDR1 is WSHSY, CDR2 SAAADI. This CDR3 comprises 11 residues. The CDR3 nucleotides read TGCGCCAGTACGGACGGCTACGAGCAGTACTTC. This codes for CASTDGYEQYF.

This clonotype was detected ten times or more. The chain carries TRBV5-1 and TRBJ2-1, with TRBD1 matching 8 bases. CDR1 and CDR2 from the germline V gene are SGHRS and YFSETQ. Trimming at V came to 0 bases and at J to 7 bases, leaving 12 bases not matched to a gene. CDR3 size: 17 residues. The CDR3 DNA is TGCGCCAGCAGCTTGGTAGGTTGGGACAGGCAGGCTAATGAGCAGTTCTTC. Protein: CASSLVGWDRQANEQFF.

This clonotype was detected only a few times. The V gene is TRBV3-1, the J gene TRBJ2-1; 10 bases agree with TRBD2. The CDR3 extends over 13 amino acids. Per germline, CDR1 LGHDT and CDR2 YNNKEL (reference sequence). V lost 4 bases, J lost 10 bases, and 4 bases stayed unmatched. CDR3 sequence (DNA): TGTGCCAGCAGCCCACCGGGACTAGCGGAGCAGTTCTTC. Its translation is CASSPPGLAEQFF.

This clonotype was recorded at least ten times. The chain joins TRBV27 to TRBJ2-5; D is ambiguous. With 3 bases removed from V and 7 bases from J, the gap between germline ends came to 9 bases. Germline V CDR1 and CDR2: MNHEY, SMNVEV (reference sequence). The CDR3 extends over 12 amino acids. The CDR3 DNA is TGTGCCAGCAGTTTGGATTTGGTGACCCAGTACTTC. Translating it yields CASSLDLVTQYF.

This clonotype was seen repeatedly, ten times or more. The chain combines TRBV7-9 with TRBJ2-1; TRBD2 might be the D (6 bases). Trimming shortened V by 1 base and J by 7 bases, and 17 bases separated the two germline ends. The CDR3 has 16 amino acids. The germline gives CDR1 SEHNR, CDR2 FQNEAQ (reference sequence). The CDR3 bases are TGTGCCAGCAGCTTAGTACTAGGCTCGGGGGAGAATGAGCAGTTCTTC. Residues: CASSLVLGSGENEQFF.

This clonotype showed up many times. This rearrangement joins TRBV7-2 to TRBJ2-7, with unresolved D. This CDR3 has 13 amino acids. Per the germline V gene, CDR1 is SGHTA and CDR2 is FQGNSA. Between the trimmed V and J ends, which lost 5 bases and 0 bases, there was a span of 8 bases. Here the CDR3 DNA reads TGTGCCAGCAGCCCCTCGGCCTCCTACGAGCAGTACTTC. It codes for CASSPSASYEQYF.

This clonotype was picked up many times. The DNA is omitted, as the CDR3 cannot be located on it reliably, and the CDR3 follows TCRdb's listing. The chain employs TRBV12-3 or TRBV12-4 and TRBJ2-7. Ends included, the CDR3 has 14 residues. The CDR3 is CASSTSPVSYEQYF.

This clonotype was picked up many times. The V and J genes are TRBV7-9 and TRBJ2-4; possibly TRBD1 for D (5 bases). The germline V and J ends were trimmed by 4 bases and 7 bases, with 23 bases remaining between them. The CDR3 extends over 17 amino acids. The V gene's germline CDR1 is SEHNR and CDR2 FQNEAQ (reference sequence). The CDR3 sequence: CASSSKGSGYEANIQYF. As DNA, the CDR3 is TGTGCCAGCAGCTCTAAGGGGTCAGGGTACGAGGCTAACATTCAGTACTTC.